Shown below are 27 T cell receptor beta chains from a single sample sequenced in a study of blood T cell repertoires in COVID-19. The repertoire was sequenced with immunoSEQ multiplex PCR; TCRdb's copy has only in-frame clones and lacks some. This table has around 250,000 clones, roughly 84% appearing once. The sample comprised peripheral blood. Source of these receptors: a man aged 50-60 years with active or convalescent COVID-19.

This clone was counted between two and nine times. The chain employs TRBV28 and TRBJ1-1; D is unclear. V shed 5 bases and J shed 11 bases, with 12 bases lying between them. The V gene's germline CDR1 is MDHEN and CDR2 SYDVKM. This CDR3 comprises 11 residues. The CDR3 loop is CASSDPPEAFF. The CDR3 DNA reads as TGTGCCAGCAGTGACCCCCCGGAGGCTTTCTTT.

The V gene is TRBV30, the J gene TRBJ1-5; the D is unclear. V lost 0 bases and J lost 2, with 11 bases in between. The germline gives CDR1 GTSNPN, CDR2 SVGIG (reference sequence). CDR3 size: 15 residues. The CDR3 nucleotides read TGTGCCTGGAGTGTAACTACGGGAGGCAATCAGCCCCAGCATTTT. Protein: CAWSVTTGGNQPQHF.

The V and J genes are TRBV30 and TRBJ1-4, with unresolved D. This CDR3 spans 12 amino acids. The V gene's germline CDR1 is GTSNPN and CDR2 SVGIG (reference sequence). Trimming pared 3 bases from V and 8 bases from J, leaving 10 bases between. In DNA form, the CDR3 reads TGTGCCTGGAGAACGGGTAACGAAAAACTGTTTTTT. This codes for CAWRTGNEKLFF.

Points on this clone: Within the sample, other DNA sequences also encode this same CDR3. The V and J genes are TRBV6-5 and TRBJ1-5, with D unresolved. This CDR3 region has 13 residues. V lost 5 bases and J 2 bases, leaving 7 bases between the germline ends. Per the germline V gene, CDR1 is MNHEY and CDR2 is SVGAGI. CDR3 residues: CASSPRGNQPQHF. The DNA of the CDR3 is TGTGCCAGCAGTCCCCGGGGCAATCAGCCCCAGCATTTT.

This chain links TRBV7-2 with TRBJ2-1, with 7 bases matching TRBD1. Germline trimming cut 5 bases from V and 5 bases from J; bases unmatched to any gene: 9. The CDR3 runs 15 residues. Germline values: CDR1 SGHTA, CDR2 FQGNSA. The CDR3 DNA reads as TGTGCCAGCAGCAGACAGGGCAGTCCCGACAATGAGCAGTTCTTC. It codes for CASSRQGSPDNEQFF.

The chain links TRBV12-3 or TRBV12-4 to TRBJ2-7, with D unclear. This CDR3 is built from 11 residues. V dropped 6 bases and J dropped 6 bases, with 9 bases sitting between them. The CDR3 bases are TGTGCCAGCAGCTTTAGCAGCGAGCAGTACTTC. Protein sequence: CASSFSSEQYF.

The CDR3 spells CASSLDKGGGNTIYF. CDR3 DNA: TGTGCCAGCAGCTTAGACAAGGGAGGGGGAAACACCATATATTTT. The chain uses TRBV5-5 and TRBJ1-3; no clear D. The CDR3 covers 15 residues. The V gene lost 2 bases and the J gene lost 4 bases, with 13 bases spanning the gap. The germline V gene encodes CDR1 SGHKS and CDR2 YYEKEE (reference sequence).

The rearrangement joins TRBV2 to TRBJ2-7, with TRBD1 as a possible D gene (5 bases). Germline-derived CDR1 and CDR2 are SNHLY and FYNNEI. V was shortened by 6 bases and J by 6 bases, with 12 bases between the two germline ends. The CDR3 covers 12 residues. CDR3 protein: CASRGQGFEQYF. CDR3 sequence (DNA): TGTGCCAGCAGGGGCCAGGGTTTCGAGCAGTACTTC. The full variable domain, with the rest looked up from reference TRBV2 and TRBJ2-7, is EPEVTQTPSHQVTQMGQEVILRCVPISNHLYFYWYRQILGQKVEFLVSFYNNEISEKSEIFDDQFSVERPDGSNFTLKIRSTKLEDSAMYFCASRGQGFEQYFGPGTRLTVT.

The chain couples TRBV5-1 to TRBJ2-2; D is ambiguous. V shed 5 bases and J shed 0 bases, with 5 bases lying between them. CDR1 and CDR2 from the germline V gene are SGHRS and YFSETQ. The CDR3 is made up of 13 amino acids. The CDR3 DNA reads TGCGCCAGCAGATCCACGAACACCGGGGAGCTGTTTTTT. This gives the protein CASRSTNTGELFF.

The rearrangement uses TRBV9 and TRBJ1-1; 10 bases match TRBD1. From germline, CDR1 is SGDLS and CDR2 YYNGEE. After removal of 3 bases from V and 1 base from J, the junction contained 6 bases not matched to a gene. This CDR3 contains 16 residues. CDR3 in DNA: TGTGCCAGCAGCGCGAGACAGGGGGCTGAGAACACTGAAGCTTTCTTT. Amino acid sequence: CASSARQGAENTEAFF. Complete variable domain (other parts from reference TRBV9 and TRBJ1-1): DSGVTQTPKHLITATGQRVTLRCSPRSGDLSVYWYQQSLDQGLQFLIQYYNGEERAKGNILERFSAQQFPDLHSELNLSSLELGDSALYFCASSARQGAENTEAFFGQGTRLTVV.

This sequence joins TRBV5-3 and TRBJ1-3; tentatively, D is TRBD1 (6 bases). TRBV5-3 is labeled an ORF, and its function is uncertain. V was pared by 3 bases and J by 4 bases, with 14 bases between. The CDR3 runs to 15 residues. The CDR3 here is CARSSGRGAGNTIYF. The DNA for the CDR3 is TGTGCCAGAAGCTCCGGCAGGGGAGCCGGAAACACCATATATTTT.

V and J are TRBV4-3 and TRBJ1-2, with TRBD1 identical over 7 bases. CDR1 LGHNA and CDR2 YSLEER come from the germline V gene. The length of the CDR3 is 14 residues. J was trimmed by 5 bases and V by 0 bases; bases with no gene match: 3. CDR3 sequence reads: CASSQDGTAYGYTF. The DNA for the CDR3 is TGCGCCAGCAGCCAAGACGGGACAGCATATGGCTACACCTTC.

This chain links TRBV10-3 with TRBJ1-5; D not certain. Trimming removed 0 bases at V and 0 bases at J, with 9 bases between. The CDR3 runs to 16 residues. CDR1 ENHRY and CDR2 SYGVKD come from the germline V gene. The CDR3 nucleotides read TGTGCCATCAGTGAGTCGGGCCAGGATAGCAATCAGCCCCAGCATTTT. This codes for CAISESGQDSNQPQHF.

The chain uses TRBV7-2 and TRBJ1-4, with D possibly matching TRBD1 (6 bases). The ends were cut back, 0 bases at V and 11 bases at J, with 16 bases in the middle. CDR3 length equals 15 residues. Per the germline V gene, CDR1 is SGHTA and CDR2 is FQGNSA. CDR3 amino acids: CASSLAGATRSKLFF. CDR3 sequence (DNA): TGTGCCAGCAGCTTAGCGGGGGCAACTCGGAGTAAACTGTTTTTT. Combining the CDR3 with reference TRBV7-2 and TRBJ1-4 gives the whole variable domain GAGVSQSPSNKVTEKGKDVELRCDPISGHTALYWYRQSLGQGLEFLIYFQGNSAPDKSGLPSDRFSAERTGGSVSTLTIQRTQQEDSAVYLCASSLAGATRSKLFFGSGTQLSVL.

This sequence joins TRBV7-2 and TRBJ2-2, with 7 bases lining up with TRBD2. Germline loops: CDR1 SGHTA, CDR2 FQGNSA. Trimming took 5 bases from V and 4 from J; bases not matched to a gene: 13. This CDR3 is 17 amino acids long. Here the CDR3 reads CASSPGGRGAGTGELFF. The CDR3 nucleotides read TGTGCCAGCAGCCCCGGGGGGAGGGGCGCTGGCACCGGGGAGCTGTTTTTT.

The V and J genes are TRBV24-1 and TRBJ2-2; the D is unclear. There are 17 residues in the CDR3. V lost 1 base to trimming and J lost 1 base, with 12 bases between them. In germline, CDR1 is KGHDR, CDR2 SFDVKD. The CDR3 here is CATSDFSARLNTGELFF. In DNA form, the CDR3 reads TGTGCCACCAGTGATTTCTCTGCGAGACTGAACACCGGGGAGCTGTTTTTT.

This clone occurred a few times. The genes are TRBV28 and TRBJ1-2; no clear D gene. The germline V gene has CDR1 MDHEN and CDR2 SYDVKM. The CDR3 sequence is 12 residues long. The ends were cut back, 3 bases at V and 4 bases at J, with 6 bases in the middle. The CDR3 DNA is TGTGCCAGCAGTTTGAACAGCTATGGCTACACCTTC. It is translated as CASSLNSYGYTF.

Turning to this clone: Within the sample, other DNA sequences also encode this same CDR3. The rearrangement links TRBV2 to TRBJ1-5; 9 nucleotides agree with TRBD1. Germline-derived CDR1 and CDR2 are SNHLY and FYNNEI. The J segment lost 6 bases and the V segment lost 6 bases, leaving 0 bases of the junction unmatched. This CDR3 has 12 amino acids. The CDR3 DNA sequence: TGTGCCAGCAGGGGACAGGGTCAGCCCCAGCATTTT. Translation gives CASRGQGQPQHF.

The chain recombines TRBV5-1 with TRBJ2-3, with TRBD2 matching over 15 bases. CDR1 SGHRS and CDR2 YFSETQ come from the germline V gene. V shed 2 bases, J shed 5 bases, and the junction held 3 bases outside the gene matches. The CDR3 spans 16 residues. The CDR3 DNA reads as TGCGCCAGCAGCTTAGTGGGACTAGCGGGGGGAGATACGCAGTATTTT. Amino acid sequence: CASSLVGLAGGDTQYF.

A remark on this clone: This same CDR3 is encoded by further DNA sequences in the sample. The DNA of the CDR3 is TGTGCCTGGAGTTGGGCAGGGAACACTGAAGCTTTCTTT. This translates into CAWSWAGNTEAFF. The chain has TRBV30 and TRBJ1-1; no definite D call. V was clipped by 2 bases and J by 1 base, with 8 bases between them. The germline gives CDR1 GTSNPN, CDR2 SVGIG (reference sequence). The CDR3 runs 13 residues. Drawing the rest from reference TRBV30 and TRBJ1-1, the complete variable domain is SQTIHQWPATLVQPVGSPLSLECTVEGTSNPNLYWYRQAAGRGLQLLFYSVGIGQISSEVPQNLSASRPQDRQFILSSKKLLLSDSGFYLCAWSWAGNTEAFFGQGTRLTVV.

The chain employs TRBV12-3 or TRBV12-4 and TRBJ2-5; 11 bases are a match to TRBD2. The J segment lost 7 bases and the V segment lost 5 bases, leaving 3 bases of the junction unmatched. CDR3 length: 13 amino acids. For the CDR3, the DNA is TGTGCCAGCAGTACTAGCGGGGGTGGGACCCAGTACTTC. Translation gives CASSTSGGGTQYF.

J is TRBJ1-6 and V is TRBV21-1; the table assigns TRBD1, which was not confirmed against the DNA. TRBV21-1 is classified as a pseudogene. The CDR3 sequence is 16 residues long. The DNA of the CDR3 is TGTGCCAGCCCTGGCCCGTCCAGCTCCTATAATTCACCCCTCCACTTT. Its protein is CASPGPSSSYNSPLHF.

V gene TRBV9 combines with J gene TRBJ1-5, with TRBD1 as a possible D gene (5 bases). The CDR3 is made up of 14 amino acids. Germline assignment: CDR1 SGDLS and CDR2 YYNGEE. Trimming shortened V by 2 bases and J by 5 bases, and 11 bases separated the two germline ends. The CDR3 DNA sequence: TGTGCCAGCAGCGTCCGGGGGGGGGATCAGCCCCAGCATTTT. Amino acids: CASSVRGGDQPQHF.

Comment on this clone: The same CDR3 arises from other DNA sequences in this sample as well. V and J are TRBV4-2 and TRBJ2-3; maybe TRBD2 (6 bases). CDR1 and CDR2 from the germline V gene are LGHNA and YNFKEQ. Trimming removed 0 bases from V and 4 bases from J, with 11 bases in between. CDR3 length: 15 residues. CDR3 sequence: CASSQETGGADTQYF. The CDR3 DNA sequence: TGTGCCAGCAGCCAAGAAACCGGGGGTGCAGATACGCAGTATTTT.

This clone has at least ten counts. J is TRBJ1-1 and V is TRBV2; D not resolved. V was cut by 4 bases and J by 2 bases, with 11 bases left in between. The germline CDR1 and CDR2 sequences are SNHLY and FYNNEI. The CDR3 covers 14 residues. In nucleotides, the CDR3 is TGTGCCAGCAGTGTGACTTATAAAAACACTGAAGCTTTCTTT. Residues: CASSVTYKNTEAFF.

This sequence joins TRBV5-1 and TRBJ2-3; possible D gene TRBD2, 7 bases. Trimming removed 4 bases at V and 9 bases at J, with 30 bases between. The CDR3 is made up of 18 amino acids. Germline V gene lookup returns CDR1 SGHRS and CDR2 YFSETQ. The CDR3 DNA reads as TGCGCCAGCAGCCCGAACCCTTTGGCGGGGGCCCCCCCGGACACGCAGTATTTT. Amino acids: CASSPNPLAGAPPDTQYF.

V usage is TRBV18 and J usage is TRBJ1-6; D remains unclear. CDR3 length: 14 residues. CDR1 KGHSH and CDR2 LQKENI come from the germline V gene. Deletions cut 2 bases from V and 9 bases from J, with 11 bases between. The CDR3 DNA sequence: TGTGCCAGCTCACCATCCGGCGGAGTTTCACCCCTCCACTTT. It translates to CASSPSGGVSPLHF.